This record concerns one TCR beta chain sequence. Germline CDR1 reads SGHRS; CDR2 reads YFSETQ. The trim removed 4 bases at V and 5 bases at J, leaving 9 bases unmatched. CDR3 length: 15 amino acids. Profiled with immunoSEQ multiplex PCR; TCRdb holds only in-frame clones, not every one. The sample contains around 95,000 clones, roughly 94% of which appear only once. The data were obtained in a study of T cell changes during pregnancy in multiple sclerosis. This receptor was taken from a female donor in good health, enrolled as a control in a pregnancy study. This chain uses TRBV5-1 with TRBJ2-5; 9 bases match TRBD2. The specimen was peripheral blood, collected after pregnancy. CDR3 amino acids: CASSRLAGEGETQYF. DNA for the CDR3: TGCGCCAGCAGCAGATTAGCGGGGGAAGGGGAGACCCAGTACTTC.